The source of this T cell receptor (beta chain) is a study of T cells in Graves' hyperthyroidism and ophthalmopathy. Overall study results and limits: Also found in blood were most expanded thyroid clonotypes above 0.001.

Amplified TCR beta CDR3 regions derived from RNA transcripts. In the first-round RT-PCR of the TCR CDR3, the HTBI primer set was used. TCRdb re-called the multiplex PCR reads with MiXCR, one entry per CDR3 protein. In the table there are 600,000 or so distinct CDR3 sequences, around 15% of which are singletons. The junction had 6 bases not matched to a gene; V was cut back by 6 bases and J by 6 bases. Looked up from germline, CDR1 is MNHEY and CDR2 is SVGEGT. The CDR3 spans 13 residues. A remark on this clonotype: Its antigen is still unknown.

Orbital computed tomography and thyroid ultrasound, together with serum TRAb and thyroxine and clinical symptoms, were used for diagnoses. Extraction of PBMCs used roughly 9.3 ml of fresh peripheral blood. This clonotype originated in a woman under 40 with Graves' hyperthyroidism. The material sequenced was blood. The chain uses TRBV6-2 or TRBV6-3 and TRBJ1-2; TRBD1 aligns across 8 bases. CDR3 sequence: CASRKTGVDGYTF. The CDR3 nucleotides read TGTGCCAGCAGGAAGACAGGGGTTGATGGCTACACCTTC.